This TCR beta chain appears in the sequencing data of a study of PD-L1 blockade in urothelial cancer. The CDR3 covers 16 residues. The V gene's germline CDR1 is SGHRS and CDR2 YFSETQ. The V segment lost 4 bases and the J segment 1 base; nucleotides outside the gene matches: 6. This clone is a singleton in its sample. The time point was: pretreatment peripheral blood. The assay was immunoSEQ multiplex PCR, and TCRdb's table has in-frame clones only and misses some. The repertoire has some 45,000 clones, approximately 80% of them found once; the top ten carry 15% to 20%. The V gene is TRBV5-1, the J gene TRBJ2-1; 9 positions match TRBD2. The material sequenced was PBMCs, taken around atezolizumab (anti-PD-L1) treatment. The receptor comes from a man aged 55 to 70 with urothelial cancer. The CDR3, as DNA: TGCGCCAGCAGCCTCTTTAGCGGGGGTTCCTACAATGAGCAGTTCTTC. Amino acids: CASSLFSGGSYNEQFF. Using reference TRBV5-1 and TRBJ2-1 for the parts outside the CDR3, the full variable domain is KAGVTQTPRYLIKTRGQQVTLSCSPISGHRSVSWYQQTPGQGLQFLFEYFSETQRNKGNFPGRFSGRQFSNSRSEMNVSTLELGDSALYLCASSLFSGGSYNEQFFGPGTRLTVL.